These 26 T cell receptor beta chains share one sample of origin, sequenced in a study of CD8+ T cells in alopecia areata (dated by TCRdb to the late 2010s). Library preparation was by the immunoSEQ multiplex PCR assay. RNA was extracted from all samples and reverse transcribed into cDNA, which served as template for TCR sequencing. What TCRdb holds here is the immuneACCESS table cut down to in-frame rearrangements. Part of the clones is not present; checked against another copy, under half of the missing clones reflect an unresolved V gene, and the others are unexplained. This sample holds 150,000 or so clones; around 49% were observed only once. The ten largest make up about 17% of the sample. The time point label, as the study defines it: baseline before oral tofacitinib. The sequenced sample was CD8+ T cells sorted from blood, obtained at week 0. These receptors came from a human donor with alopecia areata.

This clone was recorded a few times. The chain is built from TRBV15 and TRBJ2-1; TRBD1 matches at 11 bases. Germline assignment: CDR1 LNHNV and CDR2 YYDKDF (reference sequence). The CDR3 length is 16 residues. V lost 3 bases, J lost 0 bases, and 1 base stayed unmatched. As DNA, the CDR3 is TGTGCCACCAGCAGCGGGACAGGGGGCTCCTACAATGAGCAGTTCTTC. The encoded protein is CATSSGTGGSYNEQFF.

This clone has just a few counts. The J gene is TRBJ2-7, the V gene TRBV5-5; D remains ambiguous. The CDR3 extends over 14 amino acids. Trimming shortened V by 0 bases and J by 0 bases, and 7 bases separated the two germline ends. Germline CDR1 is SGHKS and CDR2 is YYEKEE (reference sequence). CDR3 coding DNA: TGTGCCAGCAGCTTGGCGCAAAGCTCCTACGAGCAGTACTTC. It codes for CASSLAQSSYEQYF.

This clone was counted only a few times. The chain joins TRBV4-3 to TRBJ1-6, with 7 bases lining up with TRBD1. J lost 9 bases, V lost 3 bases, and 8 bases had no gene match. The CDR3 length is 15 residues. The V gene's germline CDR1 is LGHNA and CDR2 YSLEER. The CDR3 nucleotides are TGCGCCAGCAGCCACACTCGACAGGGAGGTTCACCCCTCCACTTT. It yields the protein CASSHTRQGGSPLHF.

A few counts support this clone. The chain carries TRBV4-3 and TRBJ1-1; 7 bases are a match to TRBD1. The CDR3 is made up of 15 amino acids. The J segment lost 3 bases and the V segment lost 5 bases, leaving 9 bases of the junction unmatched. CDR1 is LGHNA, CDR2 YSLEER, per germline. For the CDR3, the DNA is TGCGCCAGCAGCTTCCTCACAGGGGCTGACACTGAAGCTTTCTTT. This gives the protein CASSFLTGADTEAFF.

The chain is built from TRBV5-6 and TRBJ1-6; TRBD1 agrees at 8 bases. In germline, CDR1 is SGHDT, CDR2 YYEEEE. The CDR3 sequence is 14 residues long. V was pared by 7 bases and J by 8 bases, with 8 bases of the junction left unmatched. This chain's CDR3 is CASRTGNGDSPLHF. CDR3 DNA: TGTGCCAGCCGGACAGGGAACGGTGATTCACCCCTCCACTTT.

This clone has a handful of counts. The V call is TRBV5-4, the J call TRBJ2-3, with TRBD1 matching over 8 bases. Germline values: CDR1 SGHNT, CDR2 YYREEE (reference sequence). The CDR3 is 15 amino acids. V lost 7 bases, J lost 7 bases, and 14 bases stayed unmatched. In nucleotides, the CDR3 is TGTGCCAGCGGAGAGGTGACAGGGGATATACATACGCAGTATTTT. It is translated as CASGEVTGDIHTQYF.

The V gene is TRBV27, the J gene TRBJ2-7; D may correspond to TRBD1 or TRBD2 (6 bases each). The length of the CDR3 is 16 residues. The germline gives CDR1 MNHEY, CDR2 SMNVEV (reference sequence). The germline V and J ends were trimmed by 2 bases and 0 bases, with 14 bases remaining between them. The CDR3 reads CASSLSPGASSYEQYF. Written as DNA, the CDR3 is TGTGCCAGCAGTTTAAGCCCGGGGGCAAGCTCCTACGAGCAGTACTTC.

This clone has just one count. This chain connects TRBV12-5 to TRBJ1-6; no reliable D call. Germline V gene data show CDR1 as LGHNT and CDR2 as FRNRAP. Trimming left V 0 bases short and J 2 bases short, with 11 bases between. The CDR3 has 17 residues. The CDR3 region is CASGLVREGPYNSPLHF. Here the CDR3 DNA reads TGTGCTAGTGGTTTGGTCCGCGAGGGCCCCTATAATTCACCCCTCCACTTT.

This clone showed up just once. A much more abundant neighbour one base away suggests this may be a read error. The chain employs TRBV7-9 and TRBJ2-7; no clear D gene. V was clipped by 8 bases and J by 3 bases, with 5 bases between them. Germline V gene data show CDR1 as SEHNR and CDR2 as FQNEAQ (reference sequence). This CDR3 is built from 10 residues. The CDR3 loop is CASGDYEQYF. Here the CDR3 DNA reads TGTGCCAGCGGAGACTACGAGCAGTACTTC.

This chain links TRBV5-4 with TRBJ1-2; D is ambiguous. The CDR3 contains 15 residues. The V end was cut by 4 bases, the J end by 6 bases, with 19 bases between. In germline, CDR1 is SGHNT, CDR2 YYREEE (reference sequence). The CDR3 loop is CASSQIPQDIDGYTF. The CDR3 nucleotides are TGTGCCAGCAGCCAAATACCGCAGGATATAGATGGCTACACCTTC.

J is TRBJ2-2 and V is TRBV7-8; 8 nucleotides line up with TRBD1. Per germline, CDR1 SGHVS and CDR2 FQNEAQ. Trimming at V came to 2 bases and at J to 1 base, leaving 9 bases not matched to a gene. The CDR3 has 18 amino acids. The CDR3 is CASSLFSPGTGNTGELFF. The CDR3, as DNA: TGTGCCAGCAGCTTATTTAGCCCCGGGACAGGGAACACCGGGGAGCTGTTTTTT.

This clone was seen a few times. V is TRBV19 and J is TRBJ2-1; D is unclear. This CDR3 region has 14 residues. Germline V lookup: CDR1 LNHDA, CDR2 SQIVND (reference sequence). V lost 5 bases, J lost 3 bases, and 11 bases lay in between. CDR3 nucleotides: TGTGCCAGTAGTGTACCAACGTACTACAATGAGCAGTTCTTC. It specifies CASSVPTYYNEQFF.

The table lists this clone with a few counts. The genes are TRBV10-3 and TRBJ2-5; 8 bases fit TRBD1. Germline V gene data show CDR1 as ENHRY and CDR2 as SYGVKD. The J segment lost 2 bases and the V segment lost 4 bases, leaving 3 bases of the junction unmatched. The CDR3 has 14 residues. The CDR3 loop is CAISAGQGQETQYF. In nucleotides, the CDR3 is TGTGCCATCAGTGCAGGACAGGGTCAAGAGACCCAGTACTTC.

This clone was counted between two and nine times. CDR3 sequence (DNA): TGTGCCAGCAGCGAACAGGTTCTCGGGACAGATACGCAGTATTTT. Translated, it gives CASSEQVLGTDTQYF. The V gene is TRBV9, the J gene TRBJ2-3; possibly TRBD1 for D (5 bases). The V and J ends lost 3 bases and 3 bases respectively, with 14 bases between them. This CDR3 region has 15 residues. CDR1 SGDLS and CDR2 YYNGEE come from the germline V gene.

The chain recombines TRBV30 with TRBJ1-1; weak D call: TRBD1 (5 bases). Trimming cost V 2 bases and J 1 base, with 11 bases left between them. Germline V CDR1 and CDR2: GTSNPN, SVGIG (reference sequence). The CDR3 spans 14 residues. The CDR3 DNA is TGTGCCTGGAGTATTGTTGACAGGAACACTGAAGCTTTCTTT. Amino acids: CAWSIVDRNTEAFF.

V gene TRBV27 combines with J gene TRBJ2-7, with 7 positions matching TRBD1. The length of the CDR3 is 13 residues. Germline V gene data show CDR1 as MNHEY and CDR2 as SMNVEV (reference sequence). J was trimmed by 3 bases and V by 5 bases; bases with no gene match: 4. The CDR3: CASSRDSNYEQYF. The CDR3 nucleotides read TGTGCCAGCAGTAGGGACAGCAACTACGAGCAGTACTTC.

The chain employs TRBV27 and TRBJ1-4; D is possibly TRBD1 (5 bases). Trimming removed 6 bases from V and 5 bases from J, with 16 bases in between. Germline V gene data show CDR1 as MNHEY and CDR2 as SMNVEV (reference sequence). CDR3 size: 15 residues. The CDR3 region has the DNA TGTGCCAGCAGCCGAACAGGCGACTACAATGAAAAACTGTTTTTT. Protein: CASSRTGDYNEKLFF.

Only a few counts were recorded for this clone. V gene TRBV7-9 combines with J gene TRBJ1-4; D call uncertain. In germline, CDR1 is SEHNR, CDR2 FQNEAQ (reference sequence). The CDR3 has 13 amino acids. Trimming cost V 2 bases and J 8 bases, with 9 bases left between them. The CDR3 is CASSLSGGEKLFF. For the CDR3, the DNA is TGTGCCAGCAGCTTATCCGGCGGGGAAAAACTGTTTTTT.

This chain uses TRBV27 with TRBJ2-3; 7 nucleotides match TRBD2. Trimming at V came to 7 bases and at J to 0 bases, leaving 4 bases not matched to a gene. CDR3 size: 14 residues. Germline assignment: CDR1 MNHEY and CDR2 SMNVEV (reference sequence). For the CDR3, the DNA is TGTGCCAGCATGGCTAGCGGAAGCACAGATACGCAGTATTTT. Translation gives CASMASGSTDTQYF.

This clone was counted only a few times. The V gene is TRBV19, the J gene TRBJ1-1; no definite D call. Germline V CDR1 and CDR2: LNHDA, SQIVND (reference sequence). Trimming took 7 bases from V and 11 from J, leaving 17 bases between them. This CDR3 comprises 12 residues. This CDR3 reads CASTPGLGPAFF. The CDR3 DNA sequence: TGTGCCAGTACCCCGGGCCTGGGCCCCGCTTTCTTT. Full variable domain (remainder filled in from reference TRBV19 and TRBJ1-1): DGGITQSPKYLFRKEGQNVTLSCEQNLNHDAMYWYRQDPGQGLRLIYYSQIVNDFQKGDIAEGYSVSREKKESFPLTVTSAQKNPTAFYLCASTPGLGPAFFGQGTRLTVV.

The count of this clone is one. The chain couples TRBV27 to TRBJ2-3; D might be TRBD1 (6 bases). The CDR3 sequence is 15 residues long. With 8 bases removed from V and 0 bases from J, the gap between germline ends came to 15 bases. Germline V CDR1 and CDR2: MNHEY, SMNVEV (reference sequence). The CDR3 here is CASSHRVSSTDTQYF. As DNA, the CDR3 is TGTGCCAGCTCGCACAGGGTCTCTAGCACAGATACGCAGTATTTT.

The V gene is TRBV7-9, the J gene TRBJ2-3; D is possibly TRBD2 (6 bases). From germline, CDR1 is SEHNR and CDR2 FQNEAQ (reference sequence). V was shortened by 5 bases and J by 4 bases, with 19 bases between the two germline ends. The CDR3 extends over 16 amino acids. The CDR3 nucleotides are TGTGCCAGCAGCCCCGCAGGGAGCGGGCTACCAGATACGCAGTATTTT. This codes for CASSPAGSGLPDTQYF.

This clone was seen a handful of times. The rearrangement joins TRBV7-2 to TRBJ2-7; D is perhaps TRBD1 (6 bases). CDR1 and CDR2 (germline): SGHTA, FQGNSA. V dropped 0 bases and J dropped 4 bases, with 13 bases sitting between them. This CDR3 comprises 15 residues. CDR3 loop: CASSLADRPPYEQYF. The CDR3 bases are TGTGCCAGCAGCTTAGCAGACAGGCCCCCTTACGAGCAGTACTTC.

The chain's CDR3 is CASTQIYSYEQYF. In DNA, the CDR3 is TGTGCCAGCACCCAAATCTACTCCTACGAGCAGTACTTC. This chain links TRBV2 with TRBJ2-7; D ambiguous. Germline V gene data show CDR1 as SNHLY and CDR2 as FYNNEI. The CDR3 is made up of 13 amino acids. V was pared by 7 bases and J by 0 bases, with 10 bases between.

The chain recombines TRBV13 with TRBJ2-2, with 12 bases lining up with TRBD1. V lost 5 bases to trimming and J lost 1 base; unmatched junction nucleotides: 5. The CDR3 runs 17 residues. The V gene's germline CDR1 is PRHDT and CDR2 FYEKMQ (reference sequence). CDR3 region: CASSLRDRGLNTGELFF. The CDR3 DNA reads as TGTGCCAGCAGCCTCCGGGACAGGGGGCTGAACACCGGGGAGCTGTTTTTT.

This clone was counted only a few times. The rearrangement joins TRBV5-1 to TRBJ2-3; D gene unclear. The CDR3 has 12 amino acids. V shed 0 bases and J shed 6 bases, with 5 bases lying between them. CDR1 and CDR2 (germline): SGHRS, YFSETQ. CDR3 DNA: TGCGCCAGCAGCTTGGAAGAGGATACGCAGTATTTT. This codes for CASSLEEDTQYF.